This T cell receptor (beta chain) was recovered during a study of blood T cell repertoires in COVID-19. Germline V lookup: CDR1 SGDLS, CDR2 YYNGEE. This CDR3 region has 16 residues. The trim removed 0 bases at V and 6 bases at J, leaving 8 bases unmatched. All enrollees were roughly 18 to 100 years old and from about two dozen US areas. Assay: immunoSEQ multiplex PCR; the TCRdb copy retains only in-frame clones and omits some. The sample gives about 320,000 clones, roughly 90% of which show up once; almost 4% is in the top ten. The TCR sequence derives from a woman aged 25-40 years who had been exposed to COVID-19. Sequencing was performed on PBMCs or T cells enriched from blood (not recorded which). The chain employs TRBV9 and TRBJ2-2; 7 positions agree with TRBD1. This CDR3 reads CASSVGDRAWSGELFF. CDR3 nucleotides: TGTGCCAGCAGCGTAGGCGACAGGGCTTGGTCCGGGGAGCTGTTTTTT. The full variable domain, completed using reference TRBV9 and TRBJ2-2, is DSGVTQTPKHLITATGQRVTLRCSPRSGDLSVYWYQQSLDQGLQFLIQYYNGEERAKGNILERFSAQQFPDLHSELNLSSLELGDSALYFCASSVGDRAWSGELFFGEGSRLTVL.